A selection of T cell receptor beta chains follows, all from one sample in a study of blood T cells in healthy people across ages. Each CDR3 protein gets one entry after TCRdb re-called the 5' RACE reads with MiXCR. The sample shows hundreds of thousands of distinct CDR3 sequences, roughly 25% of them seen only once. The same sample was also studied in work on T cells of mothers and their children.

Sequenced input: blood. All receptors come from a boy aged 5-17 years in good health. The CDR3 runs from the conserved cysteine through the conserved F or W. The D gene is left open where the match is weak. Some rows mark clone size as missing; the rest say once, few, many or name a class of expanded clone.

d_call	clone_size	v_call	j_call	cdr3_aa	cdr3_nt
-	few	TRBV21-1	TRBJ2-1	CASRLEVEGTYNEQFF	TGTGCCAGCCGCCTCGAGGTTGAAGGAACCTACAATGAGCAGTTCTTC
-	-	TRBV7-3	TRBJ1-2	CASSLTGRAGYTF	TGTGCCAGCAGCTTAACGGGGCGCGCGGGCTACACCTTC
-	few	TRBV6-2/TRBV6-3	TRBJ2-7	CASSYPNYEQCF	TGTGCCAGCAGTTACCCTAACTACGAGCAGTGCTTC
-	few	TRBV20-1	TRBJ1-4	CSARGGPNEKLFF	TGCAGTGCTAGGGGAGGGCCTAATGAAAAACTGTTTTTT
TRBD1	few	TRBV4-1	TRBJ2-1	CASSLWTGGIDEQFF	TGCGCCAGCAGCTTATGGACAGGGGGCATCGATGAGCAGTTCTTC
TRBD2	few	TRBV11-2	TRBJ2-1	CASSSTSGSLDEQFF	TGTGCCAGCAGCTCGACTAGCGGGAGTTTGGATGAGCAGTTCTTC
-	-	TRBV3-1	TRBJ2-5	CASSQDTLTKETQYF	TGTGCCAGCAGCCAAGATACCCTCACCAAAGAGACCCAGTACTTC
-	few	TRBV4-2	TRBJ2-3	CASSQLQGGSDTQYF	TGTGCCAGCAGCCAACTCCAGGGCGGGTCAGATACGCAGTATTTT
-	-	TRBV6-1	TRBJ2-1	CASQSRSSYNEQFF	TGTGCCAGCCAATCCAGGTCTTCCTACAATGAGCAGTTCTTC
-	-	TRBV5-1	TRBJ1-2	CASSLGAQNYGYTF	TGCGCCAGCAGCTTGGGGGCGCAGAACTATGGCTACACCTTC
TRBD1	-	TRBV20-1	TRBJ2-7	CSAKDRFGSYEQYF	TGCAGTGCTAAGGACAGGTTCGGCTCCTACGAGCAGTACTTC
-	-	TRBV5-1	TRBJ2-5	CASSLGPSEGQETQYF	TGCGCCAGCAGCTTGGGTCCTAGCGAGGGCCAAGAGACCCAGTACTTC
TRBD1	few	TRBV20-1	TRBJ2-7	CSARAGGGEQYF	TGCAGTGCTAGAGCAGGGGGCGGCGAGCAGTACTTC
-	few	TRBV21-1	TRBJ1-6	CASRPGRASSYNSPLHF	TGTGCCAGCAGGCCCGGCAGGGCGAGCTCCTATAATTCACCCCTCCACTTT
-	-	TRBV28	TRBJ2-5	CASRHADPGQETQYF	TGTGCCAGCAGGCACGCCGATCCAGGCCAAGAGACCCAGTACTTC
-	-	TRBV7-9	TRBJ2-4	CASSPVDLAKNIQYF	TGTGCCAGCAGCCCTGTGGACCTAGCCAAAAACATTCAGTACTTC
TRBD2	few	TRBV7-2	TRBJ2-5	CASSTTSGRALETQYF	TGTGCCAGCAGCACCACTAGCGGGAGGGCCCTTGAGACCCAGTACTTC
-	-	TRBV6-1	TRBJ1-5	CASSEAAQGQGQPQHF	TGTGCCAGCAGTGAAGCCGCCCAGGGTCAAGGTCAGCCCCAGCATTTT
-	-	TRBV3-1	TRBJ1-2	CASSQDLQAGSYGYTF	TGTGCCAGCAGCCAAGATCTTCAAGCAGGCTCATACGGCTACACCTTC
-	few	TRBV4-3	TRBJ1-2	CASSQDDIGAGDGYTF	TGCGCCAGCAGCCAAGACGACATCGGGGCAGGAGATGGCTACACCTTC
-	-	TRBV6-5	TRBJ1-6	CASSYFRSSYNSPLHF	TGTGCCAGCAGTTACTTCAGGAGCTCCTATAATTCACCCCTCCACTTT
TRBD2	-	TRBV29-1	TRBJ2-7	CSVVYAWLAGAHPSYEQYF	TGCAGCGTTGTTTATGCGTGGCTAGCGGGAGCGCATCCGAGCTACGAGCAGTACTTC
-	-	TRBV12-1	TRBJ1-2	CASSLTTGQWYGYTF	TGTGCCAGCAGCTTAACGACGGGACAGTGGTATGGCTACACCTTC
-	-	TRBV6-5	TRBJ2-7	CASSPTGQVRYEQYF	TGTGCCAGCAGCCCCACGGGACAAGTACGCTACGAGCAGTACTTC
-	few	TRBV7-3	TRBJ2-1	CASSYNPGNEQFF	TGTGCCAGCAGCTACAATCCGGGGAATGAGCAGTTCTTC
-	-	TRBV11-3	TRBJ1-2	CASSREGVNGYTF	TGTGCCAGCAGCCGCGAGGGGGTAAATGGCTACACCTTC
-	-	TRBV3-1	TRBJ2-5	CASSQGTPGQETQYF	TGTGCCAGCAGCCAAGGAACTCCGGGACAAGAGACCCAGTACTTC
-	few	TRBV15	TRBJ2-7	CATSRDEGTGGSYEQYF	TGTGCCACCAGCAGAGATGAGGGTACGGGCGGATCCTACGAGCAGTACTTC